The entry below gives a single T cell receptor beta chain sequence along with its context. The antigen it recognizes is unknown. No clone much larger than this one lies a single base away; base qualities are absent. The cohort was made up of about 610 healthy bone marrow donors. Cohort members were all nominally healthy when sampled, although unrecorded immune exposures were likely present. The donor was CMV seropositive and belonged to the group of 250 to 300 seropositive cohort members. A peripheral blood sample was provided by each donor, and peripheral blood mononuclear cells were used for TCR beta sequencing. The Qiagen DNeasy Blood Extraction Kit was used to extract genomic DNA from the blood cell samples. This sample is part of a study of cytomegalovirus exposure and HLA in healthy donors (dated by TCRdb to 2017 to 2019). Notes on the research overall: An earlier analysis of some 600 of the donors reported 250 to 300 Gb of sequence data and 100 million to 120 million unique TCR beta sequences obtained from about 180 million T cells. Among about 370 genotyped donors of the cohort, an average of around 250,000 unique TCR beta nucleotide sequences was sequenced per donor, of which about 18% were non-productive. An earlier analysis of 587 of the donors used high-throughput TCR beta sequencing to judge whether each TCR beta V gene segment behaved as functional or pseudogenic. To predict cytomegalovirus infection status, the study combined high-throughput TCR immunosequencing, statistical association of individual TCRs with disease status, and machine learning. The number of donors typed differed by locus, with 629-630 for A, B, C, DRB1 and DQB1, roughly 520 for DQA1, about 610 for DPA1, and some 440 for DPB1. The study aimed to test whether cataloging public T cell receptors could reveal signatures of past pathogen exposure. Rather than drawing on any new phenotypic data, the later analysis identified candidate immune exposures from TCR beta sequences and the way those sequences occurred across donors. Alongside the repertoire data, information on donor age, sex, ethnicity and CMV serostatus was compiled. Every discovery cohort repertoire had been produced on one sequencing platform. In a later analysis, previously published TCR beta repertoires from about 670 donors were re-analyzed and high-resolution HLA genotyping was added so that TCR occurrence patterns could be studied. Of the approximately 370 genotyped donors, approximately 81% were placed in the genetic ancestry cluster associated with self-reported Caucasian donors. An early release covering 550 to 650 HLA-typed donors comprised 250 to 350 gigabases of sequencing data and around 80 million unique TCR sequences. HLA typing covered class I and class II loci at four-digit resolution. Roughly 5 DR-DQ haplotypes were handled as single units for association and clustering, since linkage in the cohort was strong. The study profiled the T cell repertoires of about 720 subjects by immunosequencing and related them to cytomegalovirus serostatus. Along with the approximately 700-subject first cohort, a separate validation cohort of around 120 different subjects was used. Genome-wide SNP genotypes for about 55% of the 666 donors were used in a later genetic analysis, which treated that subset as a discovery cohort.

Clipping removes 4 bases from V and 8 bases from J, with 17 as the unmatched junction base count. CDR3 length: 18 amino acids, cysteine to phenylalanine. This entry keeps only the CDR3 DNA: 54 bases, framed from base 1. CDR1 and CDR2 (SGHRS, YFSETQ) derive from the germline V gene. Beyond this particular receptor, the publication reports: The presence/absence analyses assumed that sequencing depth was roughly uniform across donors, and that assumption may not be true. A later genetic analysis reported fewer N-insertions in productive TCRs among donors in an Asian-associated ancestry cluster than the approximately 670-donor mean. Correlated functional status among segregating V segments might be attributable to linkage disequilibrium, but an unknown experimental factor could not be ruled out. The study gave a list of around 170 TCR beta chains associated with cytomegalovirus. The classifier was reported to diagnose cytomegalovirus status with high specificity and sensitivity in both the original and validation cohorts. HLA typing was unavailable for some donors at each locus, so association tests used only the typed subset. According to a later analysis, TCR association rates differed among HLA loci, with DRB1 alleles showing the most associated TCRs and HLA-C alleles showing the fewest. The sequencing pipeline was judged likely to have produced a cluster of highly shared sequence variants as a technical artifact. In a later analysis, about 17,000 TCR beta sequences were associated with specific HLA alleles at a false discovery rate of 0.05. While some public TCRs were present in many individuals, most TCR sequences turned up only very rarely across donors. CMV serostatus was the only immune exposure information available for the cohort. Assigning TCR associations to individual alleles was difficult when HLA alleles, especially DR and DQ, strongly co-occurred. Around 16 rarely observed V segments, including chromosome 9 orphons, were excluded from the earlier analysis of several hundred of the donors because counts were too low. V-gene and J-gene trimming of TCR beta chains was associated with a missense DCLRE1C variant in a later genetic analysis, and the association was replicated in an independent cohort. A further reported finding was that TCR beta sequences accurately predicted the HLA-A and HLA-B alleles for most subjects in the first cohort. The 87-base-pair reads could not distinguish some IMGT-functional V segments, including TRBV6-2 and TRBV6-3, so those segments were excluded. A later analysis found that HLA-associated TCR beta chains were more clonally expanded and had lower generation probabilities than equally common non-associated chains. According to the authors, the approach could potentially be generalized to other disease states and immunological phenotypes. Three of the identified cytomegalovirus-associated TCR beta chains were confirmed in vitro to be specific for cytomegalovirus antigens. In an earlier analysis of several hundred of the donors, most TCR beta V segments were observed in productive rearrangements about 87% or about 30% of the time, broadly matching IMGT annotations. In a later analysis, several top co-occurrence clusters were reported to appear linked to parvovirus B19, influenza, CMV and Epstein-Barr virus. In this cohort, only TCR beta chains were sequenced, and detectable features were limited by the absence of alpha or paired-chain data. A later analysis found that most CMV-associated TCR beta chains appeared HLA-restricted, with HLA associations seemingly driven largely by CMV exposure.

The library relied on the immunoSEQ multiplex PCR assay. For the multiplex PCR, a mixture combining 60 forward primers for TCR Vbeta segments and 13 reverse primers for TCR Jbeta segments was used. The CDR3 region of rearranged TCR beta genes was amplified from genomic DNA by a multiplex PCR assay. The Illumina HiSeq System was used to sequence the amplified TCR beta libraries as 87-base-pair reads. The source study handled its data this way. In a later analysis, tens of millions of unique TCR beta chains were counted across the 500 to 700 repertoires, and about 9.9 million of these chains were shared by at least two donors. To remove PCR and sequencing errors, raw reads were error-corrected and collapsed into unique sequences using a nearest-neighbor algorithm that merged closely related sequences. Alignment of CDR3 sequences to IMGT reference sequences was used to assign V, D and J gene segments. For a sequence to be retained, a match of at least six nucleotides to both a V gene segment and a J gene segment was required. A rearrangement counted as productive if the CDR3 had no stop codons and remained in frame with V and J, and every other rearrangement counted as non-productive. CDR3 was defined by IMGT convention, running from the second conserved V-encoded cysteine to the conserved J-encoded phenylalanine. The earlier analysis of about 610 of the donors excluded any sequence lacking an unambiguous match to a single V gene segment. An earlier analysis of several hundred of the donors called V segments functional above 56.7% productive rearrangements and segregating when the between-donor standard deviation exceeded 5%. To diagnose cytomegalovirus status from the catalog of TCR beta chain sequences, a statistical classification framework was built. In a later analysis, V and J genes were assigned by comparing TCR nucleotide sequences against IMGT/GENE-DB human TR gene sequences. A later analysis assigned CDR3 sequences and most-parsimonious VDJ recombination scenarios with the TCRdist pipeline. In a later analysis, each TCR beta chain was defined by its CDR3 amino acid sequence together with its V-gene family, and reads lacking a unique V-gene family were excluded. As a way to deal with suspected cross-contamination and a sequencing artifact, a later analysis dropped approximately 570 nucleotide sequences that were highly shared and had low generation probability. For each public chain, a later analysis derived a clonal expansion index from normalized ranks of inferred template counts within each repertoire. Generation probabilities in a later analysis came from a VDJ recombination model fitted to out-of-frame rearrangements, and those results were checked against IGoR. In a later analysis, TCR-TCR, TCR-HLA and TCR-CMV co-occurrence was scored with hypergeometric tests, and a repertoire-size bias correction was applied to TCR pairs. In a later analysis, false discovery rates were estimated by permuting HLA or CMV assignments 20 times. A later analysis grouped co-occurring TCRs with DBSCAN, adding TCRdist sequence similarity when clustering within HLA-allele-positive subsets. Repertoires with fewer than 30,000 or more than 120,000 public chains were left out of co-occurrence clustering, as were five repertoires with anomalous nucleotide sharing. TCRdb mirrors the immuneACCESS table, restricted to in-frame sequences. Some clones are absent from its copies; in checked studies, under half trace to an unresolved V gene, and the reason for the others is unknown. The D gene and trimming were derived from the DNA, and the V and J assignments and clone size from that table. The sample data list roughly 260,000 clones, and 84% of these were observed just once. Clones ranked in the top ten supply 1.5% to 2.5% of the sample.

The sample taken for sequencing was PBMCs. The chain is made from TRBV5-1 and TRBJ2-1, with 11 bases aligning to TRBD2. The receptor was derived from a woman aged 40-49 years in good health and CMV-seropositive. The CDR3 in this case is CASSTGPSGRPLRDEQFF. In nucleotide form, the sequence is TGCGCCAGCAGCACAGGGCCTAGCGGGAGGCCCTTACGGGATGAGCAGTTCTTC.